This TCR beta chain stems from a study of PD-1 blockade in mismatch repair-deficient tumors. On the study more broadly: Patients had approximately 12 mismatch repair-deficient cancer types, all previously treated and progressing.

Sequenced by immunoSEQ multiplex PCR; TCRdb stores in-frame clones only, minus some. The table includes approximately 100,000 clones, 82% detected once. Findings and caveats of the study: Rapid post-treatment expansion, then contraction, generally preceding radiologic response, marked tumor-resident clones.

Details on this clone: Its antigen is currently unknown.

CDR3 length equals 14 residues. CDR1 is SQVTM, CDR2 ANQGSEA, per germline. With 6 bases clipped from V and 4 bases from J, the junction kept 7 bases outside the gene matches. PCR or immunohistochemistry showed mismatch repair deficiency in every enrolled patient. This clonotype was obtained from an adult with mismatch repair-deficient cancer. Specimen: peripheral blood, collected roughly 35 weeks after starting pembrolizumab. The chain links TRBV29-1 to TRBJ2-3, with 10 bases lining up with TRBD2. The CDR3 loop reads CSVKREGRSDTQYF. Here the CDR3 DNA reads TGCAGCGTCAAGCGGGAGGGTAGGTCAGATACGCAGTATTTT.